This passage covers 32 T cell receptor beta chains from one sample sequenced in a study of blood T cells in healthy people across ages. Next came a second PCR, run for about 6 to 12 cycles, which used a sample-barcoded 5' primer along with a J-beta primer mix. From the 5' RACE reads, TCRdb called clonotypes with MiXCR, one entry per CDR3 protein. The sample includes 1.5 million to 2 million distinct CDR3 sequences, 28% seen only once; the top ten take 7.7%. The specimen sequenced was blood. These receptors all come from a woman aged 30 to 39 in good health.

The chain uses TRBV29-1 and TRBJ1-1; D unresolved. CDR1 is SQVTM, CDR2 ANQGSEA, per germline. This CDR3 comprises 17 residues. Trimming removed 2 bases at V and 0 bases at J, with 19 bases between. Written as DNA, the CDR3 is TGCAGCGTTGAATTCACAAACCCCATAGAAGTGAACACTGAAGCTTTCTTT. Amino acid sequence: CSVEFTNPIEVNTEAFF. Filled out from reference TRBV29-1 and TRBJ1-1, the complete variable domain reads SAVISQKPSRDICQRGTSLTIQCQVDSQVTMMFWYRQQPGQSLTLIATANQGSEATYESGFVIDKFPISRPNLTFSTLTVSNMSPEDSSIYLCSVEFTNPIEVNTEAFFGQGTRLTVV.

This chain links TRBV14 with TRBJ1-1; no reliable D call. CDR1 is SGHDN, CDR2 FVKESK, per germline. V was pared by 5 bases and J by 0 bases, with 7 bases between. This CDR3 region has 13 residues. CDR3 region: CASSTTMNTEAFF. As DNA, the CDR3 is TGTGCCAGCAGCACGACAATGAACACTGAAGCTTTCTTT.

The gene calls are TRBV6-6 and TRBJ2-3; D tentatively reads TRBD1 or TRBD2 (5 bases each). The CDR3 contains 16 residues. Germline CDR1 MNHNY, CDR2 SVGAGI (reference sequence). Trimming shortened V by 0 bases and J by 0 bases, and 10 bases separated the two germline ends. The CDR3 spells CASSYSGGRSTDTQYF. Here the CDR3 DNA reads TGTGCCAGCAGTTACTCTGGGGGTCGGAGCACAGATACGCAGTATTTT.

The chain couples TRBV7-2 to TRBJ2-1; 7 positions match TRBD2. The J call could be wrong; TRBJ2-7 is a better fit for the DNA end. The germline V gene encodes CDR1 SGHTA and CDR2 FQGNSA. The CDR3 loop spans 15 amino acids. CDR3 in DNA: TGTGCCAGCAGCCCAACTAGCGTACGGGGCAATGAGCAGTACTTC. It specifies CASSPTSVRGNEQYF.

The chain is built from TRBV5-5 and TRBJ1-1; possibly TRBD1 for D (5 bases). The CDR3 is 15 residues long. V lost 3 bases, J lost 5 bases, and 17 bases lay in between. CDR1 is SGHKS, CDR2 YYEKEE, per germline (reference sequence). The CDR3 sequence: CASSWGSGVGTEAFF. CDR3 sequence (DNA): TGTGCCAGCAGCTGGGGGTCTGGTGTCGGGACTGAAGCTTTCTTT. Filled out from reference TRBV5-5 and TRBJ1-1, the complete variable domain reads DAGVTQSPTHLIKTRGQQVTLRCSPISGHKSVSWYQQVLGQGPQFIFQYYEKEERGRGNFPDRFSARQFPNYSSELNVNALLLGDSALYLCASSWGSGVGTEAFFGQGTRLTVV.

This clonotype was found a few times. The CDR3, as DNA: TGTGCCAGCTCACATGGACTAGCTCCGGGCGAGCAGTACTTC. It is translated as CASSHGLAPGEQYF. The genes are TRBV18 and TRBJ2-7, with 8 nucleotides matching TRBD2. CDR1 is KGHSH and CDR2 is LQKENI in the germline V gene. CDR3 length: 14 residues. After removal of 4 bases from V and 6 bases from J, the junction contained 8 bases not matched to a gene.

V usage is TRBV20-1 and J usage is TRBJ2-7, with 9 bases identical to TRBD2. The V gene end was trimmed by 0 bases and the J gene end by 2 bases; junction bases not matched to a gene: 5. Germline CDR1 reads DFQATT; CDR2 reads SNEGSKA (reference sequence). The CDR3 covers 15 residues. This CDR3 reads CSARDQRGATYEQYF. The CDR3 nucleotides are TGCAGTGCTAGAGATCAGCGGGGGGCAACCTACGAGCAGTACTTC.

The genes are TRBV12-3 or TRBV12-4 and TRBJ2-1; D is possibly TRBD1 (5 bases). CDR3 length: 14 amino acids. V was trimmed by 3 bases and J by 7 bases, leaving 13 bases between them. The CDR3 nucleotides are TGTGCCAGCAGTTTTAGGCAGGGATCGAATGAGCAGTTCTTC. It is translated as CASSFRQGSNEQFF.

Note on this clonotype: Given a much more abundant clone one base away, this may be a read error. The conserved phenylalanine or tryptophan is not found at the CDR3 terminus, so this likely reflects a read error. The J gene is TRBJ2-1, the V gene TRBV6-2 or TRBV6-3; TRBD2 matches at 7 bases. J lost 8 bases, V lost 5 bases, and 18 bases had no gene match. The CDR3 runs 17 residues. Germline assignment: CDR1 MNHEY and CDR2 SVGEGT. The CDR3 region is CASSPTLFSGFGYEQFL. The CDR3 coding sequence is TGTGCCAGCAGTCCGACCCTATTTAGCGGGTTCGGGTATGAGCAGTTCCTC.

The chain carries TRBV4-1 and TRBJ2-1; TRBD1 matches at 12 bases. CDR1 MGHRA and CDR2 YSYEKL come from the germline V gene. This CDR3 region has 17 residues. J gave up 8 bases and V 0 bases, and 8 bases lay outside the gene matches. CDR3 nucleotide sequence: TGCGCCAGCAGCCAAGAGGAGGGGACAGGGGGCTTCGATGAGCAGTTCTTC. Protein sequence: CASSQEEGTGGFDEQFF.

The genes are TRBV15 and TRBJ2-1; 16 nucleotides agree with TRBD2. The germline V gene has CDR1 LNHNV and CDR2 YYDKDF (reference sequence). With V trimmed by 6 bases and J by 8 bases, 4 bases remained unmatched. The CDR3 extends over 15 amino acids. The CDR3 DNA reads TGTGCCACCAGGGTCGGGACTAGCGGGAGGGATGAGCAGTTCTTC. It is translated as CATRVGTSGRDEQFF.

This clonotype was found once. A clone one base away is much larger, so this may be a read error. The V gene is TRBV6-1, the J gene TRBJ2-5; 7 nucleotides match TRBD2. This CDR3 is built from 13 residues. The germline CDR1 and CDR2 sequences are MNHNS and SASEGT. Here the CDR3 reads CASAGRVQETQNF. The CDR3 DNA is TGTGCCAGCGCGGGGAGGGTTCAAGAGACCCAGAACTTC.

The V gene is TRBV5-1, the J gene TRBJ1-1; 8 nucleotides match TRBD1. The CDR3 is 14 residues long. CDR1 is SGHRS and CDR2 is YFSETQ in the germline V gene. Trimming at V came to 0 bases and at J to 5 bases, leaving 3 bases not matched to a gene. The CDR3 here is CASSLGDRRTEAFF. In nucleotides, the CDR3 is TGCGCCAGCAGCTTGGGGGACAGGAGGACTGAAGCTTTCTTT.

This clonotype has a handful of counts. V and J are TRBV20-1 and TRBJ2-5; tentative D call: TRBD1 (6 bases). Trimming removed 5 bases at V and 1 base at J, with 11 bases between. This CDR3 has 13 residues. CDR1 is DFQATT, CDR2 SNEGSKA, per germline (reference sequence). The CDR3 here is CSAFYRVQETQYF. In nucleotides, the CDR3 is TGCAGTGCTTTTTACAGGGTCCAAGAGACCCAGTACTTC.

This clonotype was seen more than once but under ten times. CDR3 sequence: CSASTGYNEQFF. CDR3 sequence (DNA): TGCAGTGCTTCTACTGGCTACAATGAGCAGTTCTTC. The genes are TRBV20-1 and TRBJ2-1; no definite D call. The CDR3 extends over 12 amino acids. V was trimmed by 5 bases and J by 3 bases, leaving 8 bases between them. The germline CDR1 and CDR2 sequences are DFQATT and SNEGSKA (reference sequence).

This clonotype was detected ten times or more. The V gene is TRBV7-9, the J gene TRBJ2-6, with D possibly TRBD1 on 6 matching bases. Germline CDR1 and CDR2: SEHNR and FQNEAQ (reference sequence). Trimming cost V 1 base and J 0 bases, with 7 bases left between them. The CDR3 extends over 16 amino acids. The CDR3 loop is CASSLGDNSGANVLTF. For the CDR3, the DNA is TGTGCCAGCAGCTTAGGGGACAACTCTGGGGCCAACGTCCTGACTTTC.

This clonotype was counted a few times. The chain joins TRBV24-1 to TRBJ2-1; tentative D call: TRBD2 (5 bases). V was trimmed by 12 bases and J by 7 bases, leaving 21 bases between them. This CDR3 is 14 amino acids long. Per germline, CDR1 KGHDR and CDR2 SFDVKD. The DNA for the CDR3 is TGTGCCCGTGAGGGTGGTAGGGCTAGGAATGAGCAGTTCTTC. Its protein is CAREGGRARNEQFF.

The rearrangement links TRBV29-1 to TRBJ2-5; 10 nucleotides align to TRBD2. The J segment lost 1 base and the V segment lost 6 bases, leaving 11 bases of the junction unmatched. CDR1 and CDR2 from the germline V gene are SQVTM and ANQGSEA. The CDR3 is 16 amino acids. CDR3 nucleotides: TGCAGCGTCGGGGTGGGGACTAGCGCACTCCAAGAGACCCAGTACTTC. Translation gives CSVGVGTSALQETQYF.

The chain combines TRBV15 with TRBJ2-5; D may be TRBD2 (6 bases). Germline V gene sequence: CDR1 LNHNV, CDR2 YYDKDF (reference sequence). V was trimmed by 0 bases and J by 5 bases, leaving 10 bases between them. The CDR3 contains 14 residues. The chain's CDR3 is CATSRESGVETQYF. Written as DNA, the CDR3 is TGTGCCACCAGCAGAGAGTCGGGGGTTGAGACCCAGTACTTC.

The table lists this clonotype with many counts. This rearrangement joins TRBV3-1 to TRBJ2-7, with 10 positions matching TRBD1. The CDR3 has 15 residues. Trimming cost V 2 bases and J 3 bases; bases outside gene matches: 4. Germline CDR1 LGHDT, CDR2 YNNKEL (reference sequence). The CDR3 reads CASSQWDRGFYEQYF. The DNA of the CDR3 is TGTGCCAGCAGCCAATGGGACAGGGGATTCTACGAGCAGTACTTC.

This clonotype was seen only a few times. CDR3 amino acids: CASSEFGTGLYEQYF. CDR3 sequence (DNA): TGTGCCAGCAGTGAATTCGGGACAGGTCTCTACGAGCAGTACTTC. The chain has TRBV25-1 and TRBJ2-7; 8 bases align to TRBD1. The length of the CDR3 is 15 residues. V lost 1 base and J lost 3; bases outside the gene matches: 5. In germline, CDR1 is MGHDK, CDR2 SYGVNS.

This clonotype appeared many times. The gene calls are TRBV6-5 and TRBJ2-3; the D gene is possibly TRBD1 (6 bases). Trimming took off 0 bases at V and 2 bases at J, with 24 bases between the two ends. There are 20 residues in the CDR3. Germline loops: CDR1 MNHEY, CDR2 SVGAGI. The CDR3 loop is CASSYSAARLRTAITDTQYF. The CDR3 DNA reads TGTGCCAGCAGTTACTCTGCAGCTAGACTTAGGACAGCGATCACAGATACGCAGTATTTT.

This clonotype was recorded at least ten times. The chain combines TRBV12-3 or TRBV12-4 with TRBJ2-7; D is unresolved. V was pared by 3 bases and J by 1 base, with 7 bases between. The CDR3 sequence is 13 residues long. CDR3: CASSFSVSYEQYF. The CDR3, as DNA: TGTGCCAGCAGTTTCAGTGTTTCCTACGAGCAGTACTTC.

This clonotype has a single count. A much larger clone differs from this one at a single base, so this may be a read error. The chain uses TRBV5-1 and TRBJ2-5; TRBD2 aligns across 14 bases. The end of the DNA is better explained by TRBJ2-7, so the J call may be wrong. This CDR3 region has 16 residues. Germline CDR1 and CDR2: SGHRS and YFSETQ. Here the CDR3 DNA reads TGCGCCAGCAGCTGGGGACTAGCGGGAGTTACCTACGAGCAGTACTTC. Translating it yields CASSWGLAGVTYEQYF.

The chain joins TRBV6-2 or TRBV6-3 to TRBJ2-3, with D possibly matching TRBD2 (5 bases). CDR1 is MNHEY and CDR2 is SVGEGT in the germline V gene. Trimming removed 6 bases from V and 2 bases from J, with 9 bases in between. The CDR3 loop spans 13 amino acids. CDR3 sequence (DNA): TGTGCCAGCAGGGGAGATCCCACAGATACGCAGTATTTT. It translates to CASRGDPTDTQYF.

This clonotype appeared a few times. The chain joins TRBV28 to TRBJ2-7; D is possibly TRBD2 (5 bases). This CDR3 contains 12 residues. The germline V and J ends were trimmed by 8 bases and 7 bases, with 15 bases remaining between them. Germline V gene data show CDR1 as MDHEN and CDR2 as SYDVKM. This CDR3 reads CASGTSGREQYF. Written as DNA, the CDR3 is TGTGCCAGCGGTACTAGTGGTCGGGAGCAGTACTTC.

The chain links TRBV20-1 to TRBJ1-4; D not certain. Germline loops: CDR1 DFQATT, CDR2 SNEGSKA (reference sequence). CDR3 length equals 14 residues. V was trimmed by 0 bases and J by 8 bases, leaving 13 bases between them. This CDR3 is CSARDLEAGEKLFF. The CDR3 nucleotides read TGCAGTGCTAGAGATCTCGAGGCGGGGGAAAAACTGTTTTTT.

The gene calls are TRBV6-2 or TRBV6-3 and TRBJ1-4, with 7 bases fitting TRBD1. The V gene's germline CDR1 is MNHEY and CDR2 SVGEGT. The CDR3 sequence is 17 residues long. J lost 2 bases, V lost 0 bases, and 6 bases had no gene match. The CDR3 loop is CASSYSTRDSTNEKLFF. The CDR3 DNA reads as TGTGCCAGCAGTTACTCTACTAGGGACAGCACTAATGAAAAACTGTTTTTT.

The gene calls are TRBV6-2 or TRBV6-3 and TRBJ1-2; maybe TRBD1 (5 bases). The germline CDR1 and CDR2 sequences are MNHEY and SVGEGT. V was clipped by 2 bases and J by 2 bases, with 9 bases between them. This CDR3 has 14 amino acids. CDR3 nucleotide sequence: TGTGCCAGCAGTTACCGGGACTTGAACTATGGCTACACCTTC. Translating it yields CASSYRDLNYGYTF.

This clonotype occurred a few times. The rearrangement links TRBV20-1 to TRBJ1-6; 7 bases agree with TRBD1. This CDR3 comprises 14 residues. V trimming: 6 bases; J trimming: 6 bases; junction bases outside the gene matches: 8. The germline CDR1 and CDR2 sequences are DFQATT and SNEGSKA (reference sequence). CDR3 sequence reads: CSATSGQINSPLHF. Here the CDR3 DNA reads TGCAGTGCAACCTCGGGACAGATTAATTCACCCCTCCACTTT.

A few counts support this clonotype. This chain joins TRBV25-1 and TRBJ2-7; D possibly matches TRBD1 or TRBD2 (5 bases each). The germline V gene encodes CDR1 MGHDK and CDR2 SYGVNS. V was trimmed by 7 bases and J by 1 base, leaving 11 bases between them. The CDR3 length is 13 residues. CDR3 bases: TGTGCCAGCAACGGTGGGGGATCCTACGAGCAGTACTTC. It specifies CASNGGGSYEQYF.

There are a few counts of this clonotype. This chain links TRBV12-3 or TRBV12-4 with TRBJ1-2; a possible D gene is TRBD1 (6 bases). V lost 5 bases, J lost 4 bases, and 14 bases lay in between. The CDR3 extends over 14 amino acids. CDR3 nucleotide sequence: TGTGCCAGCAGTGCTACAGGGTCCGGCTATGGCTACACCTTC. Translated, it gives CASSATGSGYGYTF.